This T cell receptor (beta chain) was captured in a study of OX40 agonist ivuxolimab in advanced cancers. Study information: Ivuxolimab, which is an agonistic anti-OX40 (CD134) antibody, was administered to the patients. One patient with hepatocellular carcinoma and two with cutaneous melanoma, three in all, had partial responses. Whole-study results and caveats: Clones of CD4+ and CD8+ blood T cells grew by week 6 at doses of 0.1 to 3.0 mg/kg.

The protocol was immunoSEQ multiplex PCR, while the TCRdb copy is restricted to in-frame clones and leaves out a portion. The data show tens of thousands of clones, with 86% seen just once and 0.85% to 1% held by the top ten. Enrollment shut out patients with autoimmune disease history or systemic immunosuppression. Worth noting for this clone: Antigen: not known.

Germline lookup yields CDR1 MNHNS and CDR2 SASEGT. This CDR3 contains 14 residues. V lost 5 bases, J lost 5 bases, and 6 bases stayed unmatched. The sequence came from an adult with an advanced solid tumor such as melanoma, head and neck, liver or kidney cancer. The rearrangement uses TRBV6-1 and TRBJ1-2, with 9 bases identical to TRBD1. The source material was CD4+ or CD8+ T cells sorted from blood, sampled in a trial of the OX40 agonist ivuxolimab. This CDR3 is CASSRQGGGYGYTF. Here the CDR3 DNA reads TGTGCCAGCAGTCGACAGGGGGGCGGGTATGGCTACACCTTC.